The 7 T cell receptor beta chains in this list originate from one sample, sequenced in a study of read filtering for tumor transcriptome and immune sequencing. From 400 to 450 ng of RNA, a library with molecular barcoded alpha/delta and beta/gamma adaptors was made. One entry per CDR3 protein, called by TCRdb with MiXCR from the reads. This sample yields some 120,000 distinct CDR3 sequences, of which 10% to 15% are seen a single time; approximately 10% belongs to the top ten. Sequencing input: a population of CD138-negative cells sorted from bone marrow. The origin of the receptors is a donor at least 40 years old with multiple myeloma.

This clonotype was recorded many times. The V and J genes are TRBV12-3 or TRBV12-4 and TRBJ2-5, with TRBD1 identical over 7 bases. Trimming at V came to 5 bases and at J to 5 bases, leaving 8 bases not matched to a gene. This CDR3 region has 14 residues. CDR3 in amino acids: CASSQAGGVETQYF. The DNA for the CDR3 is TGTGCCAGCAGTCAAGCAGGGGGTGTGGAGACCCAGTACTTC.

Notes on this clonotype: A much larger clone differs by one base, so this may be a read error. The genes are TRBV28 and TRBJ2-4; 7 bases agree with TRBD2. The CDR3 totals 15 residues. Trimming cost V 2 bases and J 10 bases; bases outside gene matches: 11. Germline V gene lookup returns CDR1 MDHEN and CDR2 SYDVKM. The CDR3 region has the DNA TGTGCCAGCAGTTTAGGGTTAGTGGGAGGGCGGATTCAGTACTTC. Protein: CASSLGLVGGRIQYF.

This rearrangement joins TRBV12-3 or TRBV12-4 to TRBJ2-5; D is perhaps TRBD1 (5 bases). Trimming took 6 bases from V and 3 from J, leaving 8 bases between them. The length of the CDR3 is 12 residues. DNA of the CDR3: TGTGCCAGCAGGACAGAAGAAGAGACCCAGTACTTC. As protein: CASRTEEETQYF.

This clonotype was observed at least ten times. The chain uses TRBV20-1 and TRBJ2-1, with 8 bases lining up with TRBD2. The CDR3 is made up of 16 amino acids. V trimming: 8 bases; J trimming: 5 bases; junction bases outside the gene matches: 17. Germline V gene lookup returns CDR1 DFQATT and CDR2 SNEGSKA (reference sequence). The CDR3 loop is CSCEGIAGRGDNEQFF. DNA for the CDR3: TGCAGTTGCGAGGGAATAGCGGGAAGGGGAGACAATGAGCAGTTCTTC.

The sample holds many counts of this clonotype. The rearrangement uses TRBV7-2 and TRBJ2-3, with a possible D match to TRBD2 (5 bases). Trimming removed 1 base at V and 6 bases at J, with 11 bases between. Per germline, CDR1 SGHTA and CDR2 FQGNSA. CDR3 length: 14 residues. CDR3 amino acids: CASSLGSSYDTQYF. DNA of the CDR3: TGTGCCAGCAGCTTAGGGTCTAGCTACGATACGCAGTATTTT.

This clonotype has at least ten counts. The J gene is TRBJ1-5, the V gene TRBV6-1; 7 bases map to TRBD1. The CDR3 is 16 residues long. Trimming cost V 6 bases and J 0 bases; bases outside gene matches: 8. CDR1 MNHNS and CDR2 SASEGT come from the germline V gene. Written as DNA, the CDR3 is TGTGCCAGCAGCCGACAGGGCTCCTATAGCAATCAGCCCCAGCATTTT. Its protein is CASSRQGSYSNQPQHF.

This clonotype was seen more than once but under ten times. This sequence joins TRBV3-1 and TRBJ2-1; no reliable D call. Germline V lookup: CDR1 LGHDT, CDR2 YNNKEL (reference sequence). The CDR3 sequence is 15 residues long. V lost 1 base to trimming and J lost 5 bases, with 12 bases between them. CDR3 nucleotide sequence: TGTGCCAGCAGCCAAGTAGTGACCCTCAACAATGAGCAGTTCTTC. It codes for CASSQVVTLNNEQFF.